This T cell receptor beta chain was captured by sequencing in a study of T cell repertoires in cytomegalovirus infection. On the study more broadly: Indicated by public TCR beta signatures were CMV infection and matching HLA type.

This clonotype was observed at least ten times. What it recognizes is unknown. Using its own MiXCR run on the reads, TCRdb lists one record per CDR3 protein. The sample yields some 300,000 distinct CDR3 sequences, 9.6% seen once. The germline CDR1 and CDR2 sequences are SGHRS and YFSETQ. The CDR3 length is 17 residues. J lost 10 bases, V lost 1 base, and 11 bases had no gene match. Study-level points and caveats: Summed frequency of public TCR beta families distinguished CMV carriers with the relevant HLA. In two of eight donors, the top clonotype was HLA-C-restricted CMV-specific.

The TCR originated in a human donor in good health (CMV status not recorded). Some clones in this sample may be carry-over from other donors' samples. The chain links TRBV5-1 to TRBJ2-1, with 13 bases lining up with TRBD2. Sequenced: PBMCs. CDR3 residues: CASSLKLAGGPSYEQFF. DNA of the CDR3: TGCGCCAGCAGCTTGAAACTAGCGGGGGGGCCCTCCTACGAGCAGTTCTTC.